Following are 10 T cell receptor beta chains from one sample sequenced in a study of human T cells and chemical hapten exposure. The sample's time point: pre-sensitization, week 0. Treatment in this sample: therapeutic diphenylcyclopropenone sensitization with weekly scalp DPC. TCRdb analysed the RACE reads with MiXCR anew, one entry per CDR3 protein. The table shows 180,000 or so distinct CDR3 sequences, with around 30% occurring only once. This specimen was whole blood, taken in connection with sensitization to the hapten diphenylcyclopropenone (DPC). These TCRs come from a woman aged 25 to 45 with alopecia areata. Some clones in this sample may be carry-over from other donors' samples.

The V call is TRBV20-1, the J call TRBJ2-3, with TRBD1 identical over 7 bases. Germline V CDR1 and CDR2: DFQATT, SNEGSKA (reference sequence). This CDR3 has 11 residues. Losses at the gene ends were 1 base for V and 14 bases for J; bases not matched to a gene: 6. The CDR3 here is CSARGQGMGYF. CDR3 nucleotide sequence: TGCAGTGCTAGAGGACAGGGAATGGGGTATTTT.

The V call is TRBV6-2 or TRBV6-3, the J call TRBJ1-5, with 10 nucleotides matching TRBD1. Germline lookup yields CDR1 MNHEY and CDR2 SVGEGT. The CDR3 totals 16 residues. V gave up 5 bases and J gave up 3 bases; unmatched junction bases: 7. Here the CDR3 reads CASSPRTGGTNQPQHF. As DNA, the CDR3 is TGTGCCAGCAGTCCACGGACAGGGGGGACCAATCAGCCCCAGCATTTT.

In its sample, this clonotype was seen a few times. The chain uses TRBV7-3 and TRBJ2-2, with 8 bases lining up with TRBD1. The V gene's germline CDR1 is SGHTA and CDR2 FQGTGA. This CDR3 comprises 16 residues. V was pared by 2 bases and J by 4 bases, with 6 bases of the junction left unmatched. CDR3 sequence reads: CASSLAGGAVTGELFF. The CDR3 DNA follows: TGTGCCAGCAGCTTAGCAGGGGGCGCGGTCACCGGGGAGCTGTTTTTT.

The sample holds a few counts of this clonotype. This chain uses TRBV20-1 with TRBJ1-2; 9 bases are a match to TRBD1. Trimming at V came to 5 bases and at J to 5 bases, leaving 3 bases not matched to a gene. The CDR3 is made up of 12 amino acids. Per germline, CDR1 DFQATT and CDR2 SNEGSKA (reference sequence). CDR3 nucleotide sequence: TGCAGTGCTTCGACAGGGGGGTATGGCTACACCTTC. Its protein product is CSASTGGYGYTF.

This clonotype came up a few times. For the CDR3, the DNA is TGCAGCGTTGGGGGGGGTGCCATGACCTACGAGCAGTACTTC. Translated: CSVGGGAMTYEQYF. This chain joins TRBV29-1 and TRBJ2-7; 7 nucleotides match TRBD2. Per germline, CDR1 SQVTM and CDR2 ANQGSEA. This CDR3 has 14 residues. J lost 2 bases, V lost 4 bases, and 8 bases had no gene match.

The V gene is TRBV5-5, the J gene TRBJ1-2; the match to TRBD1 covers 7 bases. The junction had 6 bases not matched to a gene; V was cut back by 1 base and J by 0 bases. The CDR3 length is 16 residues. Germline CDR1 reads SGHKS; CDR2 reads YYEKEE (reference sequence). The CDR3: CASSLQGGDTNYGYTF. The DNA for the CDR3 is TGTGCCAGCAGCTTGCAGGGGGGGGATACTAACTATGGCTACACCTTC.

The V gene is TRBV5-5, the J gene TRBJ1-4, with TRBD1 identical over 8 bases. CDR3 length: 15 amino acids. CDR1 is SGHKS, CDR2 YYEKEE, per germline (reference sequence). V was pared by 4 bases and J by 7 bases, with 9 bases of the junction left unmatched. CDR3 sequence reads: CASSPSQDRAEKLFF. The CDR3 DNA reads TGTGCCAGCAGCCCATCCCAGGACAGGGCTGAAAAACTGTTTTTT.

V usage is TRBV7-6 and J usage is TRBJ1-6; a possible D gene is TRBD1 (5 bases). The CDR3 extends over 15 amino acids. Between the trimmed V and J ends, which lost 5 bases and 5 bases, there was a span of 13 bases. CDR1 SGHVS and CDR2 FNYEAQ come from the germline V gene. CDR3 sequence: CASSVQEGNNSPLHF. The CDR3, as DNA: TGTGCCAGCAGCGTCCAAGAGGGGAATAATTCACCCCTCCACTTT.

V and J are TRBV5-1 and TRBJ2-5, with D unresolved. V lost 0 bases and J lost 1, with 10 bases in between. Germline loops: CDR1 SGHRS, CDR2 YFSETQ. The CDR3 has 15 amino acids. The CDR3 loop reads CASSLGERVQETQYF. Here the CDR3 DNA reads TGCGCCAGCAGCTTGGGGGAAAGGGTCCAAGAGACCCAGTACTTC.

Only a few counts were recorded for this clonotype. This rearrangement joins TRBV19 to TRBJ2-2; 7 nucleotides line up with TRBD1. CDR1 is LNHDA and CDR2 is SQIVND in the germline V gene (reference sequence). J lost 0 bases, V lost 7 bases, and 5 bases had no gene match. The CDR3 has 15 residues. The CDR3 sequence: CASTPGTANTGELFF. In nucleotides, the CDR3 is TGTGCCAGTACCCCAGGGACAGCGAACACCGGGGAGCTGTTTTTT.